The 24 T cell receptor beta chains below come from one sample, sequenced in a study of blood T cell repertoires in COVID-19. Generated by immunoSEQ multiplex PCR, the TCRdb table keeps only in-frame clones and is missing some. This repertoire shows about 240,000 clones, roughly four fifths found once; its top ten account for roughly 12%. The source material was peripheral blood. The receptors were gathered from a woman aged 55 to 70 with active or convalescent COVID-19.

The CDR3 sequence is CASSVGGQVSYNEQFF. CDR3 in DNA: TGTGCCAGCAGCGTAGGGGGACAGGTCTCCTACAATGAGCAGTTCTTC. V and J are TRBV9 and TRBJ2-1; 8 bases fit TRBD1. CDR3 size: 16 residues. Looked up from germline, CDR1 is SGDLS and CDR2 is YYNGEE. V lost 0 bases, J lost 0 bases, and 2 bases stayed unmatched.

The gene calls are TRBV11-2 and TRBJ2-1, with 11 bases identical to TRBD2. The CDR3 is made up of 16 amino acids. The V gene's germline CDR1 is SGHAT and CDR2 FQNNGV. V was clipped by 5 bases and J by 4 bases; unmatched bases: 7. This CDR3 is CASSPLAGGKYNEQFF. In DNA, the CDR3 is TGTGCCAGCAGCCCGCTAGCGGGGGGCAAATACAATGAGCAGTTCTTC. The whole variable domain, remainder taken from reference TRBV11-2 and TRBJ2-1, is EAGVAQSPRYKIIEKRQSVAFWCNPISGHATLYWYQQILGQGPKLLIQFQNNGVVDDSQLPKDRFSAERLKGVDSTLKIQPAKLEDSAVYLCASSPLAGGKYNEQFFGPGTRLTVL.

This clone is a singleton in its sample. V usage is TRBV9 and J usage is TRBJ1-2; 8 nucleotides agree with TRBD1. Germline CDR1 is SGDLS and CDR2 is YYNGEE. CDR3 length: 16 amino acids. V dropped 1 base and J dropped 7; count of bases not matched to a gene: 12. CDR3 region: CASSVYGTGYGGGYTF. CDR3 sequence (DNA): TGTGCCAGCAGCGTATATGGGACAGGCTACGGTGGTGGCTACACCTTC.

This clone turned up a few times. The rearrangement joins TRBV19 to TRBJ2-7; D unclear. V was cut by 3 bases and J by 3 bases, with 9 bases left in between. Germline-derived CDR1 and CDR2 are LNHDA and SQIVND (reference sequence). The CDR3 length is 13 residues. CDR3 protein: CASSIQYDYEQYF. The CDR3 DNA is TGTGCCAGTAGTATCCAGTATGACTACGAGCAGTACTTC.

This clone has a single count. This chain connects TRBV19 to TRBJ2-7, with unresolved D. This CDR3 has 13 amino acids. Trimming shortened V by 5 bases and J by 2 bases, and 10 bases separated the two germline ends. From germline, CDR1 is LNHDA and CDR2 SQIVND (reference sequence). CDR3 nucleotides: TGTGCCAGTAGTCCCGGTCGTGCCTACGAGCAGTACTTC. As protein: CASSPGRAYEQYF. The complete variable domain, with remaining parts taken from reference TRBV19 and TRBJ2-7, reads DGGITQSPKYLFRKEGQNVTLSCEQNLNHDAMYWYRQDPGQGLRLIYYSQIVNDFQKGDIAEGYSVSREKKESFPLTVTSAQKNPTAFYLCASSPGRAYEQYFGPGTRLTVT.

J is TRBJ1-4 and V is TRBV9, with D perhaps TRBD1 (6 bases). The CDR3 is made up of 15 amino acids. CDR1 SGDLS and CDR2 YYNGEE come from the germline V gene. V shed 8 bases and J shed 5 bases, with 19 bases lying between them. CDR3 amino acids: CASNEAGTRNEKLFF. The DNA for the CDR3 is TGTGCCAGTAACGAAGCCGGGACACGGAATGAAAAACTGTTTTTT.

The V and J genes are TRBV5-8 and TRBJ2-6; 12 bases fit TRBD1. The CDR3 runs 17 residues. Germline trimming cut 8 bases from V and 2 bases from J; bases unmatched to any gene: 8. Germline loops: CDR1 SGHTS, CDR2 YDEGEE. CDR3 bases: TGTGCCAGGGATAGGGACAGGGGGCAGACTGGGGCCAACGTCCTGACTTTC. Translating gives CARDRDRGQTGANVLTF.

V is TRBV19 and J is TRBJ2-5; TRBD2 matches at 10 bases. Germline CDR1 LNHDA, CDR2 SQIVND (reference sequence). The V segment lost 6 bases and the J segment 4 bases; nucleotides outside the gene matches: 8. This CDR3 is 15 amino acids long. CDR3 bases: TGTGCCAGTAGCCGAGCGGGGGGGCCCTTAGAGACCCAGTACTTC. This translates into CASSRAGGPLETQYF.

In this sample, this clone turned up once. J is TRBJ1-4 and V is TRBV5-3; TRBD1 is a possible D gene (5 bases). TRBV5-3 qualifies as an ORF whose function is uncertain. Trimming took off 0 bases at V and 7 bases at J, with 22 bases between the two ends. This CDR3 is built from 18 residues. The CDR3 nucleotides are TGTGCCAGAAGCTTGGGACAGTCCGGGCCGGGAGTGGGTGAAAAACTGTTTTTT. This codes for CARSLGQSGPGVGEKLFF.

This clone has only a few counts. This rearrangement joins TRBV4-3 to TRBJ1-3; 7 bases fit TRBD1. The germline V gene has CDR1 LGHNA and CDR2 YSLEER. V was clipped by 4 bases and J by 0 bases; unmatched bases: 6. The CDR3 loop spans 16 amino acids. The CDR3, as DNA: TGCGCCAGCAGCCGGGACAGAACTTACTCTGGAAACACCATATATTTT. This encodes CASSRDRTYSGNTIYF.

The V call is TRBV7-9, the J call TRBJ2-2; D is possibly TRBD1 (5 bases). CDR3 size: 14 residues. V was trimmed by 7 bases and J by 2 bases, leaving 11 bases between them. The germline V gene encodes CDR1 SEHNR and CDR2 FQNEAQ (reference sequence). The CDR3 region has the DNA TGTGCCAGCACCACCCAGGGAAACACCGGGGAGCTGTTTTTT. Its translation: CASTTQGNTGELFF.

V gene TRBV19 combines with J gene TRBJ1-2, with D perhaps matching TRBD1 (6 bases). The CDR3 extends over 12 amino acids. Germline CDR1 is LNHDA and CDR2 is SQIVND (reference sequence). V was trimmed by 5 bases and J by 12 bases, leaving 16 bases between them. This CDR3 is CASSGGGAGDTF. Written as DNA, the CDR3 is TGTGCCAGTAGTGGAGGGGGGGCAGGAGACACCTTC.

V and J are TRBV19 and TRBJ1-2; TRBD1 agrees at 9 bases. The CDR3 consists of 14 residues. Germline values: CDR1 LNHDA, CDR2 SQIVND (reference sequence). Germline trimming cut 6 bases from V and 7 bases from J; bases unmatched to any gene: 9. The CDR3 coding sequence is TGTGCCAGTAGCCCCGGGACAGGGAATTTTGGCTACACCTTC. It codes for CASSPGTGNFGYTF.

As to this clone: Additional DNA sequences in this sample encode the identical CDR3. The chain links TRBV18 to TRBJ1-5, with D possibly matching TRBD1 (6 bases). V lost 6 bases and J 4 bases, leaving 10 bases between the germline ends. The germline gives CDR1 KGHSH, CDR2 LQKENI. This CDR3 spans 13 amino acids. The CDR3 region has the DNA TGTGCCAGCTCTCCCGGACAGAATCAGCCCCAGCATTTT. Its protein is CASSPGQNQPQHF.

This sequence joins TRBV5-3 and TRBJ1-1; TRBD1 might be the D (6 bases). TRBV5-3 is recorded as an ORF, its role being uncertain. The CDR3 is 15 amino acids. Trimming stripped 10 bases from V and 3 bases from J, with 22 bases between. The CDR3 is CAPKNPPQGDTEAFF. CDR3 DNA sequence: TGTGCCCCTAAAAACCCGCCACAGGGAGACACTGAAGCTTTCTTT.

The rearrangement links TRBV15 to TRBJ2-3, with D maybe TRBD1 (6 bases). This CDR3 has 16 amino acids. Trimming shortened V by 0 bases and J by 2 bases, and 12 bases separated the two germline ends. Germline values: CDR1 LNHNV, CDR2 YYDKDF (reference sequence). The CDR3 nucleotides are TGTGCCACCAGCAGAGATGACAGGACCTACACAGATACGCAGTATTTT. This gives the protein CATSRDDRTYTDTQYF.

The V gene is TRBV7-3, the J gene TRBJ1-6, with D possibly being TRBD1 (5 bases). Trimming took 1 base from V and 9 from J, leaving 10 bases between them. This CDR3 has 14 residues. The germline gives CDR1 SGHTA, CDR2 FQGTGA. In DNA form, the CDR3 reads TGTGCCAGCAGCTTAAATGGGGGGATTTCACCCCTCCACTTT. It specifies CASSLNGGISPLHF.

This sequence joins TRBV9 and TRBJ1-3; 9 bases line up with TRBD1. Per the germline V gene, CDR1 is SGDLS and CDR2 is YYNGEE. There are 15 residues in the CDR3. V lost 4 bases, J lost 5 bases, and 7 bases stayed unmatched. The CDR3 reads CASSSTGGARNTIYF. In DNA, the CDR3 is TGTGCCAGCAGCTCCACAGGGGGCGCAAGAAACACCATATATTTT.

A word on this clone: The sample contains more than one DNA sequence encoding this CDR3. The chain has TRBV18 and TRBJ1-1; 10 bases line up with TRBD1. The length of the CDR3 is 15 residues. The trim removed 3 bases at V and 1 base at J, leaving 2 bases unmatched. Germline CDR1 KGHSH, CDR2 LQKENI. The DNA of the CDR3 is TGTGCCAGCTCACCCGGACAGGGGGGGAACACTGAAGCTTTCTTT. Its protein product is CASSPGQGGNTEAFF.

The CDR3 coding sequence is TGTGCCAGCAGCTTAGACAGTTGGTCACCCCTCCACTTT. It yields the protein CASSLDSWSPLHF. This chain links TRBV7-9 with TRBJ1-6; D unresolved. Trimming removed 1 base at V and 10 bases at J, with 8 bases between. CDR1 and CDR2 from the germline V gene are SEHNR and FQNEAQ (reference sequence). The CDR3 runs 13 residues.

A few counts support this clone. The chain joins TRBV30 to TRBJ1-6; 7 bases agree with TRBD1. Germline CDR1 reads GTSNPN; CDR2 reads SVGIG (reference sequence). This CDR3 has 15 amino acids. V shed 0 bases, J shed 8 bases, and the junction held 7 bases outside the gene matches. The CDR3 spells CAWSVRRGPHSPLHF. In DNA, the CDR3 is TGTGCCTGGAGTGTGCGTAGGGGGCCCCATTCACCCCTCCACTTT.

The V and J genes are TRBV7-8 and TRBJ1-2; tentative D call: TRBD1 (5 bases). CDR1 and CDR2 (germline): SGHVS, FQNEAQ. The CDR3 totals 15 residues. V was pared by 0 bases and J by 8 bases, with 16 bases between. Here the CDR3 DNA reads TGTGCCAGCAGCTTAGCGCGTCCGGGGGTTGGGGGCTACACCTTC. The encoded protein is CASSLARPGVGGYTF.

This rearrangement joins TRBV25-1 to TRBJ1-4; tentatively, D is TRBD1 (5 bases). The CDR3 totals 15 residues. Germline lookup yields CDR1 MGHDK and CDR2 SYGVNS. Between the trimmed V and J ends, which lost 8 bases and 8 bases, there was a span of 21 bases. Here the CDR3 DNA reads TGTGCCAGCTGGGCAGGGCGGGGAACGGGGGAAAAACTGTTTTTT. Translated, it gives CASWAGRGTGEKLFF.

The rearrangement joins TRBV7-2 to TRBJ2-3; D remains unclear. The CDR3 extends over 16 amino acids. V gave up 7 bases and J gave up 0 bases, with 17 bases separating them. Germline CDR1 and CDR2: SGHTA and FQGNSA. The CDR3 DNA follows: TGTGCCAGCACCCAGAGTTTGGCGGTAAGCACAGATACGCAGTATTTT. Translation: CASTQSLAVSTDTQYF.